Below are 24 T cell receptor beta chains sequenced from a single sample in a study of blood T cells in healthy people across ages. Using a J-beta primer mix together with a sample-barcoded 5' primer, a second PCR was run for roughly 6 to 12 cycles. TCRdb reprocessed the 5' RACE reads via MiXCR and lists one record per CDR3 protein. The table has hundreds of thousands of distinct CDR3 sequences, approximately 40% seen once; the top ten hold roughly 30%. What was sequenced was blood. Receptor source: an elderly man in good health.

The rearrangement uses TRBV6-7 and TRBJ2-1, with TRBD2 matching 13 bases. TRBV6-7 is labeled an ORF, and its function is uncertain. The CDR3 length is 17 residues. Unmatched junction bases numbered 7, after V lost 0 bases and J lost 8 bases. The CDR3 DNA follows: TGTGCCAGCAGTTACTCGAGTAGGACTAGCGGGGGATATGAGCAGTTCTTC. The encoded protein is CASSYSSRTSGGYEQFF.

In its sample, this clonotype was seen a few times. V is TRBV7-2 and J is TRBJ2-7; no clear D. V shed 3 bases and J shed 2 bases, with 8 bases lying between them. Germline lookup yields CDR1 SGHTA and CDR2 FQGNSA. This CDR3 is 13 amino acids long. In DNA form, the CDR3 reads TGTGCCAGCAGCTTGGCCAAGACCTACGAGCAGTACTTC. Protein sequence: CASSLAKTYEQYF.

This clonotype occurred many times. V gene TRBV11-1 combines with J gene TRBJ2-2, with 7 bases lining up with TRBD1. There are 17 residues in the CDR3. Trimming took 2 bases from V and 1 from J; bases not matched to a gene: 7. CDR1 and CDR2 (germline): SGHAT, FQDESV (reference sequence). This chain's CDR3 is CASSLRRAGGNTGELFF. CDR3 bases: TGTGCCAGCAGCTTAAGACGGGCAGGGGGGAACACCGGGGAGCTGTTTTTT. Full variable domain (missing parts from reference TRBV11-1 and TRBJ2-2): EAEVAQSPRYKITEKSQAVAFWCDPISGHATLYWYRQILGQGPELLVQFQDESVVDDSQLPKDRFSAERLKGVDSTLKIQPAELGDSAMYLCASSLRRAGGNTGELFFGEGSRLTVL.

This clonotype was found many times. CDR3 amino acids: CASSVRLLSYEQYF. The CDR3 bases are TGTGCCAGCAGTGTCAGGCTTTTGTCGTACGAGCAGTACTTC. The chain employs TRBV2 and TRBJ2-7; no reliable D call. Trimming removed 4 bases at V and 4 bases at J, with 14 bases between. The CDR3 runs 14 residues. The germline V gene has CDR1 SNHLY and CDR2 FYNNEI.

V is TRBV14 and J is TRBJ1-2; unclear D gene. Trimming took off 1 base at V and 4 bases at J, with 7 bases between the two ends. Per the germline V gene, CDR1 is SGHDN and CDR2 is FVKESK. The CDR3 extends over 13 amino acids. In DNA form, the CDR3 reads TGTGCCAGCAGCCAAGGCAGTCGCTATGGCTACACCTTC. This translates into CASSQGSRYGYTF. Combining the CDR3 with reference TRBV14 and TRBJ1-2 gives the whole variable domain EAGVTQFPSHSVIEKGQTVTLRCDPISGHDNLYWYRRVMGKEIKFLLHFVKESKQDESGMPNNRFLAERTGGTYSTLKVQPAELEDSGVYFCASSQGSRYGYTFGSGTRLTVV.

The genes are TRBV20-1 and TRBJ2-4; TRBD1 might be the D (6 bases). This CDR3 has 14 amino acids. V was pared by 0 bases and J by 7 bases, with 13 bases between. The V gene's germline CDR1 is DFQATT and CDR2 SNEGSKA (reference sequence). Here the CDR3 DNA reads TGCAGTGCTAGAGAGCGGCAGGGGAAGAACATTCAGTACTTC. It is translated as CSARERQGKNIQYF.

This clonotype was recorded a few times. V and J are TRBV7-2 and TRBJ2-2; a weak D match, TRBD2 (6 bases). Germline V CDR1 and CDR2: SGHTA, FQGNSA. CDR3 length equals 16 residues. Deletions cut 1 base from V and 4 bases from J, with 13 bases between. In DNA, the CDR3 is TGTGCCAGCAGCTTAGTTACTAGCCGTATCACCGGGGAGCTGTTTTTT. It encodes CASSLVTSRITGELFF.

This clonotype was picked up a small number of times. The J gene is TRBJ1-2, the V gene TRBV5-6; D is undetermined. The germline CDR1 and CDR2 sequences are SGHDT and YYEEEE. This CDR3 contains 16 residues. V was shortened by 0 bases and J by 2 bases, with 14 bases between the two germline ends. CDR3 nucleotides: TGTGCCAGCAGCTTGGCCACGGGAGTAAAGAACTATGGCTACACCTTC. The encoded protein is CASSLATGVKNYGYTF.

The chain is built from TRBV7-9 and TRBJ2-3; 9 bases are a match to TRBD2. CDR3 length: 14 amino acids. The germline V gene has CDR1 SEHNR and CDR2 FQNEAQ (reference sequence). The V and J ends lost 5 bases and 5 bases, in that order; junction bases with no gene match: 5. The CDR3 region is CASSNAGGRDTQYF. The CDR3 DNA follows: TGTGCCAGCAGCAACGCGGGGGGGCGAGATACGCAGTATTTT.

The gene calls are TRBV20-1 and TRBJ2-1; D might be TRBD1 (7 bases). CDR1 and CDR2 from the germline V gene are DFQATT and SNEGSKA (reference sequence). The CDR3 runs to 12 residues. Between the trimmed V and J ends, which lost 6 bases and 9 bases, there was a span of 15 bases. The CDR3: CSAPPQGGEQFF. CDR3 sequence (DNA): TGCAGTGCCCCACCCCAGGGGGGTGAGCAGTTCTTC.

V is TRBV12-3 or TRBV12-4 and J is TRBJ1-1; D is ambiguous. CDR3 length: 13 amino acids. Trimming removed 2 bases from V and 0 bases from J, with 4 bases in between. The CDR3 region is CASSLKMNTEAFF. CDR3 bases: TGTGCCAGCAGTTTAAAAATGAACACTGAAGCTTTCTTT.

The V gene is TRBV20-1, the J gene TRBJ2-3; the match to TRBD2 covers 13 bases. The CDR3 extends over 17 amino acids. Germline lookup yields CDR1 DFQATT and CDR2 SNEGSKA (reference sequence). V was pared by 6 bases and J by 6 bases, with 15 bases of the junction left unmatched. CDR3 loop: CSAVAGTSGAGLDTQYF. In nucleotides, the CDR3 is TGCAGTGCCGTCGCCGGGACTAGCGGGGCGGGGTTGGATACGCAGTATTTT.

This chain connects TRBV4-3 to TRBJ1-4; possible D gene TRBD1, 5 bases. The CDR3 totals 14 residues. Germline CDR1 and CDR2: LGHNA and YSLEER. Deletions cut 8 bases from V and 2 bases from J, with 12 bases between. CDR3 coding DNA: TGCGCCAGCGGGGACGGCGGGACTAATGAAAAACTGTTTTTT. Amino acids: CASGDGGTNEKLFF.

This clonotype was counted a few times. This sequence joins TRBV10-3 and TRBJ2-5; D not certain. The DNA end is more similar to TRBJ2-7, so the J call may be wrong. The germline V gene encodes CDR1 ENHRY and CDR2 SYGVKD. This CDR3 is built from 10 residues. CDR3 region: CARVCYEQYF. The CDR3 nucleotides read TGTGCCAGGGTGTGTTACGAGCAGTACTTC.

Only a few counts were recorded for this clonotype. This rearrangement joins TRBV4-3 to TRBJ2-3; D remains unclear. Germline CDR1 is LGHNA and CDR2 is YSLEER. The CDR3 loop spans 14 amino acids. The V and J ends lost 0 bases and 2 bases respectively, with 6 bases between them. In DNA, the CDR3 is TGCGCCAGCAGCCAAGATCGCCACACAGATACGCAGTATTTT. This sequence encodes CASSQDRHTDTQYF.

V usage is TRBV5-1 and J usage is TRBJ2-6; D is ambiguous. The CDR3 totals 16 residues. Deletions cut 2 bases from V and 0 bases from J, with 9 bases between. Germline V gives CDR1 SGHRS, CDR2 YFSETQ. The CDR3 sequence: CASSLTVVSGANVLTF. In DNA form, the CDR3 reads TGCGCCAGCAGCTTAACAGTAGTCTCTGGGGCCAACGTCCTGACTTTC.

The J gene is TRBJ1-1, the V gene TRBV7-3; D is unclear. V dropped 8 bases and J dropped 4 bases, with 14 bases sitting between them. Germline V gene data show CDR1 as SGHTA and CDR2 as FQGTGA. The CDR3 is made up of 13 amino acids. The chain's CDR3 is CASGLLRSTEAFF. The DNA of the CDR3 is TGTGCCAGCGGGCTTCTACGGAGCACTGAAGCTTTCTTT. The full variable domain, in which reference TRBV7-3 and TRBJ1-1 provide the parts outside the CDR3, is GAGVSQTPSNKVTEKGKYVELRCDPISGHTALYWYRQSLGQGPEFLIYFQGTGAADDSGLPNDRFFAVRPEGSVSTLKIQRTERGDSAVYLCASGLLRSTEAFFGQGTRLTVV.

The chain recombines TRBV4-1 with TRBJ2-1; D might be TRBD2 (6 bases). The J call is in doubt because the DNA end fits TRBJ2-7 better. Germline loops: CDR1 MGHRA, CDR2 YSYEKL. This CDR3 is built from 15 residues. DNA of the CDR3: TGCGCCAGCAGCCATCCCGCGACTAGGGTAAATGAGCAGTACTTC. Its protein product is CASSHPATRVNEQYF.

This rearrangement joins TRBV11-2 to TRBJ2-3; a possible D gene is TRBD1 (5 bases). This CDR3 is 14 amino acids long. The germline CDR1 and CDR2 sequences are SGHAT and FQNNGV. The V and J ends lost 5 bases and 2 bases respectively, with 11 bases between them. CDR3 residues: CASSLNRITDTQYF. The CDR3 nucleotides are TGTGCCAGCAGCCTGAACAGGATCACAGATACGCAGTATTTT.

This clonotype was detected many times. V is TRBV6-4 and J is TRBJ2-3; D not resolved. The CDR3 loop spans 11 amino acids. Trimming took off 10 bases at V and 4 bases at J, with 9 bases between the two ends. Germline CDR1 and CDR2: MRHNA and SNTAGT. The DNA for the CDR3 is TGTGCCACCCGGGCCGCAGATACGCAGTATTTT. Translating it yields CATRAADTQYF.

V usage is TRBV3-1 and J usage is TRBJ2-7, with a tentative D call TRBD2 (6 bases). The last part of the DNA fits TRBJ2-5 better; the J call may be wrong. Germline V gene lookup returns CDR1 LGHDT and CDR2 YNNKEL (reference sequence). The CDR3 covers 15 residues. In DNA, the CDR3 is TGTGCCAGCAGCCAAGGGACTAATTGGGAAGAGACCCAGTACTTC. It translates to CASSQGTNWEETQYF.

This clonotype showed up just a few times. The V gene is TRBV6-2 or TRBV6-3, the J gene TRBJ2-5, with a tentative D call TRBD2 (5 bases). The CDR3 runs 12 residues. Germline assignment: CDR1 MNHEY and CDR2 SVGEGT. Trimming pared 5 bases from V and 13 bases from J, leaving 17 bases between. The CDR3 coding sequence is TGTGCCAGCAGTGATGGACTCGGGCGATGGTACTTC. It codes for CASSDGLGRWYF.

In its sample, this clonotype was seen a few times. The rearrangement links TRBV12-3 or TRBV12-4 to TRBJ1-2; D is uncertain. Deletions cut 5 bases from V and 8 bases from J, with 18 bases between. This CDR3 comprises 14 residues. The CDR3 loop is CASSPTGSPGGYTF. The CDR3 region has the DNA TGTGCCAGCAGTCCCACCGGGAGCCCGGGGGGCTACACCTTC.

With respect to this clonotype: One end of the junction is discordant with germline, which a read error may explain. The chain joins TRBV5-1 to TRBJ2-1; the match to TRBD1 covers 9 bases. This CDR3 contains 14 residues. The V gene's germline CDR1 is SGHRS and CDR2 YFSETQ. Written as DNA, the CDR3 is TGCGCCGGCAGCGTCCCAACAGGGGGCGATGAGCAGTTCTTC. Translated: CAGSVPTGGDEQFF.